These 12 T cell receptor beta chains came from one sample sequenced in a study of T-cell memory formation after mild COVID-19. From the 5' RACE reads, TCRdb called clonotypes with MiXCR, one entry per CDR3 protein. Among about 440,000 distinct CDR3 sequences, roughly 20% were seen once, and the ten largest hold roughly 8.4%. Sequenced: PBMCs or a T cell subset sorted from them (not recorded which). These receptors originate from an adult woman who had mild COVID-19 (a few samples of this study predate the infection). Cell type and time point are not known.

The chain has TRBV7-2 and TRBJ2-1, with 15 bases matching TRBD2. This CDR3 comprises 16 residues. Germline V gives CDR1 SGHTA, CDR2 FQGNSA. V lost 5 bases, J lost 7 bases, and 6 bases stayed unmatched. CDR3 region: CASSPAGLAGGNEQFF. CDR3 DNA sequence: TGTGCCAGCAGCCCGGCAGGACTAGCGGGGGGGAATGAGCAGTTCTTC.

The CDR3 spells CASSIARDRESHGYTF. The CDR3 DNA follows: TGTGCCAGCAGCATCGCGCGGGACAGGGAATCCCATGGCTACACCTTC. V usage is TRBV7-2 and J usage is TRBJ1-2; 9 positions agree with TRBD1. The junction had 13 bases not matched to a gene; V was cut back by 5 bases and J by 6 bases. Germline V gives CDR1 SGHTA, CDR2 FQGNSA. The CDR3 has 16 residues.

This clonotype occurred a few times. This sequence joins TRBV5-1 and TRBJ1-4; no reliable D call. Trimming took off 0 bases at V and 10 bases at J, with 10 bases between the two ends. CDR1 is SGHRS, CDR2 YFSETQ, per germline. The CDR3 runs 13 residues. CDR3 sequence (DNA): TGCGCCAGCAGCTTGGAGGCCTTTGGAAAACTGTTTTTT. Its protein product is CASSLEAFGKLFF.

The CDR3 protein is CASSPSGLAVDNEQFF. The CDR3 DNA follows: TGTGCCAGCAGCCCCTCCGGACTAGCGGTCGACAATGAGCAGTTCTTC. The chain links TRBV3-1 to TRBJ2-1, with TRBD2 matching over 10 bases. This CDR3 has 16 residues. The V segment lost 4 bases and the J segment 5 bases; nucleotides outside the gene matches: 8. Germline loops: CDR1 LGHDT, CDR2 YNNKEL (reference sequence).

This clonotype came up a few times. V is TRBV7-9 and J is TRBJ1-4, with TRBD1 as a possible D gene (5 bases). The CDR3 is made up of 16 amino acids. Trimming took off 0 bases at V and 7 bases at J, with 15 bases between the two ends. Looked up from germline, CDR1 is SEHNR and CDR2 is FQNEAQ (reference sequence). The CDR3 here is CASSLAPLRAAEKLFF. As DNA, the CDR3 is TGTGCCAGCAGCTTAGCACCCCTCAGGGCGGCTGAAAAACTGTTTTTT.

The sample holds one count of this clonotype. V is TRBV15 and J is TRBJ1-2, with D maybe TRBD1 (5 bases). Germline V gene data show CDR1 as LNHNV and CDR2 as YYDKDF (reference sequence). V was pared by 1 base and J by 4 bases, with 10 bases between. The CDR3 has 14 residues. CDR3 DNA: TGTGCCACCAGCAGAGCCCAGGGTCCCTATGGCTACACCTTC. Translated: CATSRAQGPYGYTF.

This clonotype was recorded a few times. The genes are TRBV12-3 or TRBV12-4 and TRBJ2-1, with TRBD2 as a possible D gene (6 bases). The CDR3 runs to 15 residues. The V end was cut by 0 bases, the J end by 10 bases, with 16 bases between. The CDR3 DNA reads TGTGCCAGCAGTTTAGCGCAGGGCGGGGTCCCAGAGCAGTTCTTC. This codes for CASSLAQGGVPEQFF.

This chain joins TRBV12-3 or TRBV12-4 and TRBJ2-3; D is possibly TRBD1 (6 bases). The length of the CDR3 is 15 residues. Between the trimmed V and J ends, which lost 3 bases and 4 bases, there was a span of 14 bases. CDR3 bases: TGTGCCAGCAGTTTCAGGGGCCGAGGCTCAGATACGCAGTATTTT. This sequence encodes CASSFRGRGSDTQYF.

This clonotype has a single count. The chain links TRBV3-1 to TRBJ1-1; a weak D match, TRBD1 (5 bases). The CDR3 contains 16 residues. V shed 4 bases and J shed 3 bases, with 18 bases lying between them. CDR1 and CDR2 from the germline V gene are LGHDT and YNNKEL (reference sequence). The CDR3: CASSPSTGTPDTEAFF. CDR3 coding DNA: TGTGCCAGCAGCCCTTCTACCGGGACCCCGGACACTGAAGCTTTCTTT.

This clonotype was counted many times. The CDR3 loop is CASGGRGQTTDTQYF. In DNA form, the CDR3 reads TGTGCCAGCGGGGGACGGGGTCAGACCACAGATACGCAGTATTTT. The rearrangement links TRBV7-6 to TRBJ2-3; D might be TRBD1 or TRBD2, each matching 5 bases. Trimming took off 8 bases at V and 2 bases at J, with 17 bases between the two ends. The CDR3 covers 15 residues. Germline V gene lookup returns CDR1 SGHVS and CDR2 FNYEAQ.

V and J are TRBV3-1 and TRBJ2-1; the match to TRBD1 covers 7 bases. V was pared by 4 bases and J by 3 bases, with 6 bases of the junction left unmatched. The CDR3 runs 15 residues. Per germline, CDR1 LGHDT and CDR2 YNNKEL (reference sequence). This CDR3 reads CASSPTGQFYNEQFF. CDR3 coding DNA: TGTGCCAGCAGCCCAACGGGACAGTTCTACAATGAGCAGTTCTTC.

The rearrangement joins TRBV6-2 or TRBV6-3 to TRBJ2-5; the match to TRBD2 covers 7 bases. Germline CDR1 MNHEY, CDR2 SVGEGT. After removal of 6 bases from V and 5 bases from J, the junction contained 12 bases not matched to a gene. The CDR3 has 15 residues. Here the CDR3 reads CASSTGTTPTETQYF. The CDR3 bases are TGTGCCAGCAGCACCGGGACTACCCCGACGGAGACCCAGTACTTC.